A selection of T cell receptor beta chains follows, all from one sample in a study of response to subunit inactivated influenza vaccine. In TCRdb, the RT-PCR reads were re-called with MiXCR into one record per CDR3 protein. The sample lists about 700,000 distinct CDR3 sequences; around 16% were seen once. Sequencing was performed on PBMCs from blood, taken about 13 days after vaccination. All receptors come from a middle-aged man who received an inactivated influenza vaccine. The CDR3 runs from the conserved cysteine through the conserved F or W. Each record gives: D gene, V gene, J gene, clone size, CDR3 DNA, CDR3 protein. A D gene is named only where the DNA matches it firmly. The size entry is marked missing in some rows and otherwise reads once, few, many or a size class.

D gene: -; V gene: TRBV9; J gene: TRBJ2-2; clone size: -; CDR3 DNA: TGTGCCAGCAGCGTAGTGGCGGACACCGGGGAGCTGTTTTTT; CDR3 protein: CASSVVADTGELFF
D gene: TRBD2; V gene: TRBV9; J gene: TRBJ2-3; clone size: -; CDR3 DNA: TGTGCCAGCAGCGCATTTAGCCGGACTAGCGGGAGAGATACGCAGTATTTT; CDR3 protein: CASSAFSRTSGRDTQYF
D gene: -; V gene: TRBV10-3; J gene: TRBJ2-4; clone size: many; CDR3 DNA: TGTGCCATCAGTGAACTGGCGCAAGGGAGGGCCAAAAACATTCAGTACTTC; CDR3 protein: CAISELAQGRAKNIQYF
D gene: -; V gene: TRBV3-1; J gene: TRBJ2-1; clone size: few; CDR3 DNA: TGTGCCAGCAGCCAAGCTTTAGTCAATGAGCAGTTCTTC; CDR3 protein: CASSQALVNEQFF
D gene: -; V gene: TRBV25-1; J gene: TRBJ2-5; clone size: -; CDR3 DNA: TGTGCCAGCAGTGAGCCGGGGGCGGAGACCCAGTACTTC; CDR3 protein: CASSEPGAETQYF
D gene: -; V gene: TRBV2; J gene: TRBJ2-1; clone size: few; CDR3 DNA: TGTGCCAGCAGGGAAATCCGGACATACAATGAGCAGTTCTTC; CDR3 protein: CASREIRTYNEQFF
D gene: TRBD2; V gene: TRBV5-1; J gene: TRBJ2-1; clone size: -; CDR3 DNA: TGCGCCAGCAGCCCCGCTGGGGGACTAGCGGGACCTAATGAGCAGTTCTTC; CDR3 protein: CASSPAGGLAGPNEQFF
D gene: -; V gene: TRBV29-1; J gene: TRBJ2-3; clone size: few; CDR3 DNA: TGCAGCGCCGGAAGGCGGCTCACAGATACGCAGTATTTT; CDR3 protein: CSAGRRLTDTQYF
D gene: TRBD1; V gene: TRBV4-1; J gene: TRBJ2-7; clone size: -; CDR3 DNA: TGCGCCAGCAGCCAAGGAAGGGTCGGGACAGGGTACGAGCAGTACTTC; CDR3 protein: CASSQGRVGTGYEQYF
D gene: -; V gene: TRBV6-4; J gene: TRBJ1-1; clone size: -; CDR3 DNA: TGTGCCAGCAGTGACCTCCCTGGCACTGAAGCTTTCTTT; CDR3 protein: CASSDLPGTEAFF
D gene: -; V gene: TRBV4-1; J gene: TRBJ1-2; clone size: -; CDR3 DNA: TGCGCCAGCAGCCAACACAGTCAGGATTTCTATGGCTACACCTTC; CDR3 protein: CASSQHSQDFYGYTF
D gene: -; V gene: TRBV2; J gene: TRBJ2-2; clone size: -; CDR3 DNA: TGTGCCAGCAACGTCCACGGCACCGGGGAGCTGTTTTTT; CDR3 protein: CASNVHGTGELFF
D gene: -; V gene: TRBV6-2/TRBV6-3; J gene: TRBJ2-7; clone size: -; CDR3 DNA: TGTGCCAGCAGTTACTCGATCCGGACCGACGAGCAGTACTTC; CDR3 protein: CASSYSIRTDEQYF
D gene: -; V gene: TRBV12-3/TRBV12-4; J gene: TRBJ2-7; clone size: few; CDR3 DNA: TGTGCCAGCAGTTTGATGGGCAGGGAACACGAGCAGTACTTC; CDR3 protein: CASSLMGREHEQYF
D gene: -; V gene: TRBV28; J gene: TRBJ2-3; clone size: -; CDR3 DNA: TGTGCCAGCAGTTTGTCCCCCCGGGACACCCGAGACATCGATACGCAGTATTTT; CDR3 protein: CASSLSPRDTRDIDTQYF
D gene: TRBD1; V gene: TRBV5-1; J gene: TRBJ1-4; clone size: many; CDR3 DNA: TGCGCCAGCAGCTTCGGACAGGAGGCAACTAATGAAAAACTGTTTTTT; CDR3 protein: CASSFGQEATNEKLFF
D gene: -; V gene: TRBV4-3; J gene: TRBJ2-2; clone size: -; CDR3 DNA: TGCGCCAGCAGCCAAGATAGCGTTGCCGGGGAGCTGTTTTTT; CDR3 protein: CASSQDSVAGELFF